This T cell receptor beta chain was sequenced in a study of regulatory T cells in long-lasting Graves disease. As concerns this clonotype: As yet, its antigen is unknown.

CDR3 regions were amplified by Arm-PCR using iRepertoire HTBI primers to build TCR beta libraries. One entry per CDR3 protein results from TCRdb running MiXCR on the multiplex PCR reads. This sample has a few hundred thousand distinct CDR3 sequences, with about a quarter found just once. Time point of the sample: persistent/refractory GD, antithyroid drugs over 5 years with positive TRAb. The TCR library was made from RNA extracted from PBMCs. CDR3 length: 12 amino acids. In germline, CDR1 is SQVTM, CDR2 ANQGSEA. The V end was cut by 4 bases, the J end by 1 base, with 7 bases between. Study-wide results and limits: Gene preferences differed: TRBV28, TRBJ1-2, TRBJ2-5 in persistent cases. Small numbers of samples may have cut accuracy. Those with persistent Graves' had less TCR diversity than newly diagnosed patients.

The sequenced sample was peripheral blood mononuclear cells (PBMCs), obtained when the disease was refractory, from a patient treated with antithyroid drugs. The TCR comes from a female donor with Graves disease. This sequence joins TRBV29-1 and TRBJ1-1; D unresolved. In DNA form, the CDR3 reads TGCAGCGTTGGTCGGCAGAACACTGAAGCTTTCTTT. The encoded protein is CSVGRQNTEAFF.